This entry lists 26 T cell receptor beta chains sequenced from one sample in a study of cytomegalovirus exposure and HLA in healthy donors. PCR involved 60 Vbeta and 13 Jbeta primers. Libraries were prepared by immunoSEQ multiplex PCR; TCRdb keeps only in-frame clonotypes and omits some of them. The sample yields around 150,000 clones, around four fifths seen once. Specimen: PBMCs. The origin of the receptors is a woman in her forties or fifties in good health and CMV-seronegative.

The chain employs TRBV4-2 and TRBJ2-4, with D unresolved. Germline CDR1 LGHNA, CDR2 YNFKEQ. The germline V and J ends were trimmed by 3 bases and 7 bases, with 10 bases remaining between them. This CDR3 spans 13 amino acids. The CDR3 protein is CASSHPNGNIQYF. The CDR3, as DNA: TGTGCCAGCAGCCACCCCAACGGGAACATTCAGTACTTC.

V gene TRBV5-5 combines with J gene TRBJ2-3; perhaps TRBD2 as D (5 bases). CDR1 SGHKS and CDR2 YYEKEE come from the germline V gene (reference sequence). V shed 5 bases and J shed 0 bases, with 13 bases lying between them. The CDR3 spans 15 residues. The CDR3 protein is CASSPWRISTDTQYF. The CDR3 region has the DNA TGTGCCAGCAGTCCCTGGAGGATTAGCACAGATACGCAGTATTTT.

DNA for the CDR3: TGCGCCAGCAGCCTTGAGACAGGGGACTCCTACGAGCAGTACTTC. Protein: CASSLETGDSYEQYF. The chain has TRBV4-3 and TRBJ2-7; 8 nucleotides agree with TRBD1. The CDR3 spans 15 residues. The germline CDR1 and CDR2 sequences are LGHNA and YSLEER. Trimming cost V 4 bases and J 0 bases; bases outside gene matches: 5.

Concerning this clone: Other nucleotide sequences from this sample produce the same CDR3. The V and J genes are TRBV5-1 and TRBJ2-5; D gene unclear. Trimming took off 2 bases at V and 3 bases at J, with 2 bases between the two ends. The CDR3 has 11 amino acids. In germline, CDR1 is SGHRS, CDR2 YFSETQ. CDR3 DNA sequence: TGCGCCAGCAGCTTTAAAGAGACCCAGTACTTC. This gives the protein CASSFKETQYF.

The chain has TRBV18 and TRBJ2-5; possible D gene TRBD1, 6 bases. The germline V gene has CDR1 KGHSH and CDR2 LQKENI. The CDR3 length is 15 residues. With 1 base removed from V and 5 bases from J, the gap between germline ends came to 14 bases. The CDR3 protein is CASSPRDRWGETQYF. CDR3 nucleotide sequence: TGTGCCAGCTCACCACGAGACAGGTGGGGGGAGACCCAGTACTTC. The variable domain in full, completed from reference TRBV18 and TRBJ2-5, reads NAGVMQNPRHLVRRRGQEARLRCSPMKGHSHVYWYRQLPEEGLKFMVYLQKENIIDESGMPKERFSAEFPKEGPSILRIQQVVRGDSAAYFCASSPRDRWGETQYFGPGTRLLVL.

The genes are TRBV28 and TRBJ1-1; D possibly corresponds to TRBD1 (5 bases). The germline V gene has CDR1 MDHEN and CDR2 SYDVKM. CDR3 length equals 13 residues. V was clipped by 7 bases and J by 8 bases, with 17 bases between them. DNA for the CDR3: TGTGCCAGCACCTCCCACTCAGGGTCGGAAGCTTTCTTT. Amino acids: CASTSHSGSEAFF.

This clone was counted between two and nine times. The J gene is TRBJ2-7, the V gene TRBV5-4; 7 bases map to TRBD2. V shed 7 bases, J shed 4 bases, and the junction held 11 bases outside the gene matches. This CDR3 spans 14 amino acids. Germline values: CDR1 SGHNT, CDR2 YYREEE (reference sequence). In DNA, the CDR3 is TGTGCCAGCGGTGTCGGGCGGGGGTTGTACGAGCAGTACTTC. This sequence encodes CASGVGRGLYEQYF.

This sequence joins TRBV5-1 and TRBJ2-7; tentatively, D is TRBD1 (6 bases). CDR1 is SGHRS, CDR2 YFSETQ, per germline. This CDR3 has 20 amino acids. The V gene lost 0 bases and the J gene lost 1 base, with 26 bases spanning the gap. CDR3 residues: CASSLEIRQVQGGPSYEQYF. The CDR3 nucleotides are TGCGCCAGCAGCTTGGAAATACGACAGGTGCAAGGGGGACCGTCCTACGAGCAGTACTTC.

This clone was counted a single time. CDR3 residues: CASSQTGTGGVSEAFF. In DNA, the CDR3 is TGTGCCAGCAGCCAAACCGGGACAGGGGGCGTCTCTGAAGCTTTCTTT. The chain couples TRBV4-2 to TRBJ1-1, with 12 bases lining up with TRBD1. Germline assignment: CDR1 LGHNA and CDR2 YNFKEQ. The CDR3 totals 16 residues. V lost 2 bases, J lost 6 bases, and 7 bases stayed unmatched.

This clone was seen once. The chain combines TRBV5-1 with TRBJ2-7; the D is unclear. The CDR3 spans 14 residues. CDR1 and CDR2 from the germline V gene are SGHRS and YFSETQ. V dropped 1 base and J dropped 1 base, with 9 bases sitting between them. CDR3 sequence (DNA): TGCGCCAGCAGCTTGTCAGACGGGTCCTACGAGCAGTACTTC. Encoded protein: CASSLSDGSYEQYF.

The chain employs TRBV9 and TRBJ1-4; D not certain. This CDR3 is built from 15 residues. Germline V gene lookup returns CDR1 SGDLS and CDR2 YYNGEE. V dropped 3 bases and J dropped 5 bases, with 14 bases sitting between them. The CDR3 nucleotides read TGTGCCAGCAGCGGAGATCGAGCCGCGAATGAAAAACTGTTTTTT. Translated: CASSGDRAANEKLFF.

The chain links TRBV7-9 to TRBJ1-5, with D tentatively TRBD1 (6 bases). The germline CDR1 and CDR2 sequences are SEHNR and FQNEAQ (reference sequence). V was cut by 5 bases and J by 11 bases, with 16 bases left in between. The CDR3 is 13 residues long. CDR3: CASSHRDVPAQHF. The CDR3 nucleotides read TGTGCCAGCAGCCACAGGGATGTCCCGGCCCAGCATTTT.

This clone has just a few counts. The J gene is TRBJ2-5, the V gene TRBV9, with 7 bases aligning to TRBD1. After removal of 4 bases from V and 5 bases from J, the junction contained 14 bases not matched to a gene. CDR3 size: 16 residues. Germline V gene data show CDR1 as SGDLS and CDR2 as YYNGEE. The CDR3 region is CASSRGTDGSRETQYF. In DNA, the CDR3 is TGTGCCAGCAGCCGAGGGACAGACGGTAGTCGGGAGACCCAGTACTTC.

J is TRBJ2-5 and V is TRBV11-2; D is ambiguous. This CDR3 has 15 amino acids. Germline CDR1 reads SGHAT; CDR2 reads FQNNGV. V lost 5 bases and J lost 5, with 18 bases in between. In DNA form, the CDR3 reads TGTGCCAGCAGCCCCTCCGTAGTCCTCGGGGAGACCCAGTACTTC. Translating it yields CASSPSVVLGETQYF.

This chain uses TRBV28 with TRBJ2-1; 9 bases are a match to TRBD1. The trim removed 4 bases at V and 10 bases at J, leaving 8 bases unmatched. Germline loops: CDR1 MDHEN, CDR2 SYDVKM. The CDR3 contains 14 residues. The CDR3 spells CASSSDRGGVEQFF. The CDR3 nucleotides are TGTGCCAGCAGTTCGGACAGGGGAGGGGTCGAGCAGTTCTTC.

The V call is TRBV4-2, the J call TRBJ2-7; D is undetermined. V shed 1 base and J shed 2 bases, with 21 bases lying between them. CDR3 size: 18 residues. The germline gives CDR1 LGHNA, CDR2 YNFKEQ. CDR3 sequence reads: CASSQAEPRSGTTYEQYF. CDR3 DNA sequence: TGTGCCAGCAGCCAAGCCGAACCCCGGTCAGGAACAACCTACGAGCAGTACTTC.

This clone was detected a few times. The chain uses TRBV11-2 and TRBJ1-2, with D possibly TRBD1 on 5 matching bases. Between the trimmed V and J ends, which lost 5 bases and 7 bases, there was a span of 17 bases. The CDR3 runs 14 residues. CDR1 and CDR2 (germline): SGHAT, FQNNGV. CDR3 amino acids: CASSRRAGLSGYTF. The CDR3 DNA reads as TGTGCCAGCAGCCGTCGGGCGGGGCTCTCTGGCTACACCTTC.

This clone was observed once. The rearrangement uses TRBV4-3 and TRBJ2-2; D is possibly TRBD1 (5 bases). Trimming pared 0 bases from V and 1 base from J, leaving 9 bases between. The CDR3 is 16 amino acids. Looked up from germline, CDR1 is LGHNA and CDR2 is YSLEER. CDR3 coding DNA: TGCGCCAGCAGCCAAGAACTACAGGAGAACACCGGGGAGCTGTTTTTT. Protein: CASSQELQENTGELFF.

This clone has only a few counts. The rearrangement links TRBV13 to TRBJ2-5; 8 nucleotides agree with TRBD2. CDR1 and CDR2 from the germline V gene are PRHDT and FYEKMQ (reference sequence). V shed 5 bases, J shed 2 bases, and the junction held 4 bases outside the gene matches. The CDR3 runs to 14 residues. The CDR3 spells CASSPPGGQETQYF. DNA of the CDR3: TGTGCCAGCAGCCCACCGGGGGGGCAAGAGACCCAGTACTTC.

CDR3 region: CASSLVGLAGEETQYF. The CDR3 coding sequence is TGTGCCAGCAGCTTAGTAGGGCTAGCGGGAGAAGAGACCCAGTACTTC. The chain is built from TRBV13 and TRBJ2-5; 10 bases line up with TRBD2. CDR1 PRHDT and CDR2 FYEKMQ come from the germline V gene (reference sequence). Trimming took 1 base from V and 3 from J; bases not matched to a gene: 5. This CDR3 is built from 16 residues. Supplemented by reference TRBV13 and TRBJ2-5, the full variable domain reads AAGVIQSPRHLIKEKRETATLKCYPIPRHDTVYWYQQGPGQDPQFLISFYEKMQSDKGSIPDRFSAQQFSDYHSELNMSSLELGDSALYFCASSLVGLAGEETQYFGPGTRLLVL.

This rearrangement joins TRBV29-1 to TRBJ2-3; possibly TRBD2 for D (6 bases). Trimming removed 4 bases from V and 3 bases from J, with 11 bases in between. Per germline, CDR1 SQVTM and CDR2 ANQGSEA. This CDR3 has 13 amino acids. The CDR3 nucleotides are TGCAGCGTTGGGGGCGGGGAGACAGATACGCAGTATTTT. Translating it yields CSVGGGETDTQYF.

The CDR3 DNA reads as TGTGCCAGCAGTCCAGGACAGCACCAAGAGACCCAGTACTTC. Its protein is CASSPGQHQETQYF. This chain joins TRBV6-5 and TRBJ2-5; D is possibly TRBD1 (6 bases). This CDR3 comprises 14 residues. Germline V lookup: CDR1 MNHEY, CDR2 SVGAGI. V shed 5 bases and J shed 0 bases, with 10 bases lying between them.

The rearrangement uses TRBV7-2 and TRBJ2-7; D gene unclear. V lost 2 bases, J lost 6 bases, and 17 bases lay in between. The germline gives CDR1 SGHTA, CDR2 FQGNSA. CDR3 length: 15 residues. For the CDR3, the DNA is TGTGCCAGCAGCTTAAATCGGCAGGATCCCAGCGAGCAGTACTTC. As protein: CASSLNRQDPSEQYF.

The CDR3 bases are TGTGCCAGCATGGAGGGGCGGTCTCAGCCCCAGCATTTT. Translating gives CASMEGRSQPQHF. The V and J genes are TRBV28 and TRBJ1-5; weak D call: TRBD1 (5 bases). V dropped 7 bases and J dropped 6 bases, with 13 bases sitting between them. The CDR3 is 13 amino acids. Germline loops: CDR1 MDHEN, CDR2 SYDVKM.

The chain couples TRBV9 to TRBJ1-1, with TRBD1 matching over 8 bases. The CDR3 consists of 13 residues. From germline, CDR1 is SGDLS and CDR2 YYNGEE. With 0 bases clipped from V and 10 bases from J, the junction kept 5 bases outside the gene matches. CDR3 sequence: CASSVDSDRVAFF. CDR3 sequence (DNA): TGTGCCAGCAGCGTAGACTCGGACAGGGTAGCTTTCTTT.

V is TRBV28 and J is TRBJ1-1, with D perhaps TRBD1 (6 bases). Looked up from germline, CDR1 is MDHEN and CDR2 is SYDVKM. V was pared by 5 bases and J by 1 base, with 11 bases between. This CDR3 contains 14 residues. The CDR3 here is CASSQGGGNTEAFF. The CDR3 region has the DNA TGTGCCAGCAGTCAGGGAGGGGGGAACACTGAAGCTTTCTTT.